The 13 T cell receptor beta chains in this list originate from one sample, sequenced in a study of T cells in Graves' hyperthyroidism and ophthalmopathy. Using RNA transcripts as the source, TCR beta CDR3 regions were amplified. The HTBI set primed first-round TCR CDR3 RT-PCR. Using its own MiXCR run on the multiplex PCR reads, TCRdb lists one record per CDR3 protein. The repertoire holds roughly 600,000 distinct CDR3 sequences, with roughly 15% as singletons. The sample was blood. All receptors derive from a woman aged 50 to 60 with Graves' ophthalmopathy.

This clonotype came up many times. This chain joins TRBV5-1 and TRBJ2-7; maybe TRBD2 (6 bases). The germline V gene encodes CDR1 SGHRS and CDR2 YFSETQ. V was pared by 10 bases and J by 0 bases, with 11 bases between. The CDR3 is made up of 12 amino acids. Written as DNA, the CDR3 is TGCGCCTCCCGAGCGGGCTCCTACGAGCAGTACTTC. Amino acid sequence: CASRAGSYEQYF.

In this sample, this clonotype turned up many times. This chain links TRBV12-3 or TRBV12-4 with TRBJ2-3; the match to TRBD1 covers 8 bases. The CDR3 is 17 amino acids. The V and J ends lost 7 bases and 3 bases, in that order; junction bases with no gene match: 15. CDR3 nucleotides: TGTGCCAGCAATCCCCCAAGGAACAGGGGGACTACAGATACGCAGTATTTT. This encodes CASNPPRNRGTTDTQYF.

At least ten counts were recorded for this clonotype. This rearrangement joins TRBV28 to TRBJ1-1; unclear D gene. The length of the CDR3 is 16 residues. The V gene's germline CDR1 is MDHEN and CDR2 SYDVKM. The V gene lost 3 bases and the J gene lost 1 base, with 15 bases spanning the gap. The CDR3 nucleotides are TGTGCCAGCAGTTTCCGCAGTGGGCAGAGGAACACTGAAGCTTTCTTT. This gives the protein CASSFRSGQRNTEAFF.

This clonotype was counted ten times or more. This chain links TRBV4-1 with TRBJ1-5; 11 bases align to TRBD1. CDR1 MGHRA and CDR2 YSYEKL come from the germline V gene. Losses at the gene ends were 5 bases for V and 2 bases for J; bases not matched to a gene: 8. This CDR3 contains 17 residues. The CDR3 loop is CASSYRDRGIGNQPQHF. The CDR3 DNA sequence: TGCGCCAGCAGCTACCGGGACAGGGGGATTGGCAATCAGCCCCAGCATTTT.

This clonotype was counted many times. This sequence joins TRBV2 and TRBJ1-5, with TRBD1 identical over 7 bases. CDR1 is SNHLY and CDR2 is FYNNEI in the germline V gene. The CDR3 is 18 residues long. The J segment lost 0 bases and the V segment lost 6 bases, leaving 14 bases of the junction unmatched. The CDR3 region is CASSPLMTGRYSNQPQHF. DNA of the CDR3: TGTGCCAGCAGCCCACTGATGACAGGGAGATATAGCAATCAGCCCCAGCATTTT.

This clonotype was recorded at least ten times. The rearrangement joins TRBV20-1 to TRBJ2-1, with TRBD1 matching over 8 bases. The CDR3 loop spans 15 amino acids. Germline V gives CDR1 DFQATT, CDR2 SNEGSKA (reference sequence). J lost 4 bases, V lost 4 bases, and 9 bases had no gene match. CDR3 in DNA: TGCAGTGCTAACCCTCGACAGGGGTTTTACAATGAGCAGTTCTTC. Encoded protein: CSANPRQGFYNEQFF.

Only one count was recorded for this clonotype. This clone may be a read error of a much larger clone one base away. The chain carries TRBV11-3 and TRBJ1-4; no firm D call. The CDR3 extends over 13 amino acids. Per germline, CDR1 SGHNT and CDR2 YENEEA. This CDR3 is CASSLDTSEKLFF. CDR3 sequence (DNA): TGTGCCAGCAGCTTAGACACTAGTGAAAAACTGTTTTTT.

This clonotype was detected many times. CDR3 sequence: CASSLAQRNYGYTF. The CDR3 bases are TGTGCCAGCAGCTTAGCCCAACGTAACTATGGCTACACCTTC. The rearrangement joins TRBV7-2 to TRBJ1-2; no clear D gene. The CDR3 loop spans 14 amino acids. CDR1 SGHTA and CDR2 FQGNSA come from the germline V gene. The V gene lost 0 bases and the J gene lost 1 base, with 6 bases spanning the gap.

This clonotype was seen at least ten times. The chain uses TRBV7-8 and TRBJ1-4; TRBD1 matches 9 bases. CDR1 and CDR2 from the germline V gene are SGHVS and FQNEAQ. CDR3 size: 17 residues. Trimming removed 8 bases from V and 0 bases from J; junction bases left unmatched: 10. The CDR3 bases are TGTGCCAGCGGCAACAGGGGGCCCGCTGCAACTAATGAAAAACTGTTTTTT. As protein: CASGNRGPAATNEKLFF.

The chain combines TRBV4-1 with TRBJ1-4; D remains unclear. With 0 bases removed from V and 8 bases from J, the gap between germline ends came to 7 bases. The CDR3 sequence is 13 residues long. The germline V gene encodes CDR1 MGHRA and CDR2 YSYEKL. In DNA, the CDR3 is TGCGCCAGCAGCCAAGACCCCAGGGAAAAACTGTTTTTT. Protein sequence: CASSQDPREKLFF.

This clonotype has a handful of counts. The V call is TRBV25-1, the J call TRBJ2-7; 7 nucleotides line up with TRBD1. This CDR3 spans 13 amino acids. The V and J ends lost 3 bases and 3 bases, in that order; junction bases with no gene match: 2. Germline V gene lookup returns CDR1 MGHDK and CDR2 SYGVNS. CDR3 protein: CASSEGQFYEQYF. CDR3 bases: TGTGCCAGCAGTGAGGGACAGTTCTACGAGCAGTACTTC.

In its sample, this clonotype was seen many times. The rearrangement joins TRBV7-3 to TRBJ2-1; 10 bases fit TRBD2. Germline CDR1 reads SGHTA; CDR2 reads FQGTGA. The CDR3 sequence is 15 residues long. Trimming at V came to 7 bases and at J to 1 base, leaving 4 bases not matched to a gene. The CDR3 region has the DNA TGTGCCAGCAAAAGAGCGGGAGGGTCCTACAATGAGCAGTTCTTC. Its protein product is CASKRAGGSYNEQFF.

The rearrangement uses TRBV5-1 and TRBJ2-3; 8 nucleotides match TRBD2. J lost 5 bases, V lost 2 bases, and 4 bases had no gene match. CDR3 length: 14 amino acids. Germline V lookup: CDR1 SGHRS, CDR2 YFSETQ. The CDR3 sequence is CASSFSGGGDTQYF. The CDR3 DNA is TGCGCCAGCAGCTTTTCGGGAGGGGGAGATACGCAGTATTTT.